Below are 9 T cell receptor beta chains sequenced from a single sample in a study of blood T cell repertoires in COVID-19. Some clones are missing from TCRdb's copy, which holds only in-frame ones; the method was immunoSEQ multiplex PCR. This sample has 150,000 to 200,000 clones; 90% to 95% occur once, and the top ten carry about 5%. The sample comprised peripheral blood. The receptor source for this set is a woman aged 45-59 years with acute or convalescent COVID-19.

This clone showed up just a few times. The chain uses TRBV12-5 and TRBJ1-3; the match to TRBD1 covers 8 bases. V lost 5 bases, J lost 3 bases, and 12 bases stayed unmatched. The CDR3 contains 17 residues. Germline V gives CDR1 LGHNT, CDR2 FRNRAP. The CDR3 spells CASGLLSGGSLGNTIYF. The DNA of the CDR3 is TGTGCTAGTGGTCTACTATCAGGGGGCTCCCTTGGAAACACCATATATTTT. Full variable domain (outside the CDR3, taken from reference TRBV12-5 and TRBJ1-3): DARVTQTPRHKVTEMGQEVTMRCQPILGHNTVFWYRQTMMQGLELLAYFRNRAPLDDSGMPKDRFSAEMPDATLATLKIQPSEPRDSAVYFCASGLLSGGSLGNTIYFGEGSWLTVV.

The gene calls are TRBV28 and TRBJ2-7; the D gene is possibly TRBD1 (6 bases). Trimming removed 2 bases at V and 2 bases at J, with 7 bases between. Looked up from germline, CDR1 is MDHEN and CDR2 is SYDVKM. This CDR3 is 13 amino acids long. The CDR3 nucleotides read TGTGCCAGCAGTTTAAACAGGGCCTACGAGCAGTACTTC. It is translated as CASSLNRAYEQYF.

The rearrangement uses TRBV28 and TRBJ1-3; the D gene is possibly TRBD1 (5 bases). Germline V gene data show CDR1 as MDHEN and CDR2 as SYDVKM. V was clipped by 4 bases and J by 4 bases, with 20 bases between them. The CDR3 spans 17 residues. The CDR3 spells CASSWSYLRGSGNTIYF. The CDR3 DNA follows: TGTGCCAGCAGTTGGTCTTACCTAAGGGGTTCAGGAAACACCATATATTTT.

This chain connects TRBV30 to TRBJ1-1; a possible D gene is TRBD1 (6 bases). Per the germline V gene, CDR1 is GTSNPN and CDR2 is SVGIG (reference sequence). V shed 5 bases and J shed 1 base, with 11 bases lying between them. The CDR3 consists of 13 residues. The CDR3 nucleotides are TGTGCCTGGGCACAGGGAAGGAACACTGAAGCTTTCTTT. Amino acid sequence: CAWAQGRNTEAFF.

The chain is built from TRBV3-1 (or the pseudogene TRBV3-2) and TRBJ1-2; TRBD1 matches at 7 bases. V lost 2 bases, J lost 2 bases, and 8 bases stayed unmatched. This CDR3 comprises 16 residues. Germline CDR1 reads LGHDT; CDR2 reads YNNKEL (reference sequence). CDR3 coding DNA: TGTGCCAGCAGCCAAATCCCGGACAGGACCAACTATGGCTACACCTTC. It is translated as CASSQIPDRTNYGYTF.

CDR3 DNA sequence: TGTGCCAGCAGCTTAGAGGGGGGGCGCGAAGCTTTCTTT. Amino acid sequence: CASSLEGGREAFF. The chain employs TRBV11-3 and TRBJ1-1, with D tentatively TRBD1 (6 bases). Germline assignment: CDR1 SGHNT and CDR2 YENEEA. Trimming removed 0 bases from V and 8 bases from J, with 10 bases in between. This CDR3 contains 13 residues.

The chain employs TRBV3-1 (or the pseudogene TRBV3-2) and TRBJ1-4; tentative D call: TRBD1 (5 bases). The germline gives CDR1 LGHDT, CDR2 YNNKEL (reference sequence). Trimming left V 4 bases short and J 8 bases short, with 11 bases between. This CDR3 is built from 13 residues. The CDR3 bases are TGTGCCAGCAGCCGGGGCCTGTACGAAAAACTGTTTTTT. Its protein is CASSRGLYEKLFF.

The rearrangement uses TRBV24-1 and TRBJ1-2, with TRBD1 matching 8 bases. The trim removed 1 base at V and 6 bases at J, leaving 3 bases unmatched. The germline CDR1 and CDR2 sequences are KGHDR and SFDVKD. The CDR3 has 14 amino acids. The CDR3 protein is CATSDLPGQDGYTF. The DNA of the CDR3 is TGTGCCACCAGTGATTTACCGGGACAGGATGGCTACACCTTC.

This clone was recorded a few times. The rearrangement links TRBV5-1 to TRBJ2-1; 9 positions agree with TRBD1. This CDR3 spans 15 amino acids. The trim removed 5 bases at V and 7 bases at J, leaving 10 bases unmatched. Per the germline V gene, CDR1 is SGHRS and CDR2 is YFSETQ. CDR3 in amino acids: CASSSSGTGLNEQFF. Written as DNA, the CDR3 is TGCGCCAGCAGTTCCTCCGGGACAGGGTTAAATGAGCAGTTCTTC.